What follows are 30 T cell receptor beta chains derived from one specimen sequenced in a study of T-cell reconstitution after alpha-beta-depleted transplantation in children. Construction of the TCRbeta library involved unique molecular identifiers. MiXCR, run by TCRdb on the PCR reads, gives a single entry per CDR3 protein. The repertoire holds about 160,000 distinct CDR3 sequences, with approximately 12% as singletons. The sample here was PBMCs, taken before TCRalphabeta/CD19-depleted stem cell transplant. The source is a boy younger than 10 with acute myeloid leukemia, due to receive a stem cell transplant.

This clonotype was found many times. The chain combines TRBV5-1 with TRBJ2-1; D may be TRBD2 (5 bases). CDR1 is SGHRS and CDR2 is YFSETQ in the germline V gene. This CDR3 is 15 amino acids long. Trimming removed 1 base from V and 6 bases from J, with 14 bases in between. CDR3 protein: CASSLRVGSINEQFF. CDR3 nucleotides: TGCGCCAGCAGCTTGAGGGTTGGGAGCATCAATGAGCAGTTCTTC. Supplemented by reference TRBV5-1 and TRBJ2-1, the full variable domain reads KAGVTQTPRYLIKTRGQQVTLSCSPISGHRSVSWYQQTPGQGLQFLFEYFSETQRNKGNFPGRFSGRQFSNSRSEMNVSTLELGDSALYLCASSLRVGSINEQFFGPGTRLTVL.

There are a few counts of this clonotype. The junction departs from germline at one end; a sequencing error may be responsible. The chain employs TRBV27 and TRBJ2-5, with 11 bases identical to TRBD2. CDR3 length: 15 residues. Per germline, CDR1 MNHEY and CDR2 SMNVEV (reference sequence). CDR3 sequence reads: CVSSPGTSGRETQYF. The DNA of the CDR3 is TGTGTCAGCAGTCCGGGGACTAGCGGAAGGGAGACCCAGTACTTC.

This clonotype was detected ten times or more. The gene calls are TRBV5-1 and TRBJ1-1, with 9 bases lining up with TRBD1. The V segment lost 4 bases and the J segment 1 base; nucleotides outside the gene matches: 8. Germline V gives CDR1 SGHRS, CDR2 YFSETQ. This CDR3 has 16 residues. Written as DNA, the CDR3 is TGCGCCAGCAGCAGACCACAGGGGGCTGCGAACACTGAAGCTTTCTTT. Translation: CASSRPQGAANTEAFF.

This clonotype was detected many times. The V gene is TRBV5-5, the J gene TRBJ2-2; no clear D. The CDR3 covers 15 residues. The germline gives CDR1 SGHKS, CDR2 YYEKEE (reference sequence). V dropped 2 bases and J dropped 0 bases, with 8 bases sitting between them. CDR3 amino acids: CASSFVTANTGELFF. CDR3 sequence (DNA): TGTGCCAGCAGCTTCGTAACCGCGAACACCGGGGAGCTGTTTTTT.

This clonotype occurred many times. This sequence joins TRBV5-6 and TRBJ2-3; D call uncertain. CDR3 length: 14 residues. Germline V gene data show CDR1 as SGHDT and CDR2 as YYEEEE. V shed 4 bases and J shed 5 bases, with 14 bases lying between them. The CDR3: CASSIHPHRDTQYF. CDR3 coding DNA: TGTGCCAGCAGCATCCACCCTCATAGAGATACGCAGTATTTT.

As regards this clonotype: Being one base from a much bigger clone, this may be a read error. The V and J genes are TRBV12-3 or TRBV12-4 and TRBJ1-2; 7 bases line up with TRBD1. The trim removed 5 bases at V and 12 bases at J, leaving 12 bases unmatched. The CDR3 covers 13 residues. The CDR3 loop reads CASSPPDREGHTF. CDR3 nucleotide sequence: TGTGCCAGCAGTCCCCCTGACAGGGAAGGACACACCTTC.

This clonotype was counted ten times or more. A junction end diverges from the germline sequence, so it may reflect a read error. The chain is built from TRBV5-1 and TRBJ2-3; D may correspond to TRBD1 or TRBD2 (5 bases each). The germline gives CDR1 SGHRS, CDR2 YFSETQ. There are 10 residues in the CDR3. The CDR3 protein is CASSPRQGVF. The CDR3 coding sequence is TGCGCCAGCAGCCCCCGTCAGGGAGTATTT. The entire variable domain, with the rest obtained from reference TRBV5-1 and TRBJ2-3, is as follows: KAGVTQTPRYLIKTRGQQVTLSCSPISGHRSVSWYQQTPGQGLQFLFEYFSETQRNKGNFPGRFSGRQFSNSRSEMNVSTLELGDSALYLCASSPRQGVFGPGTRLTVL.

This clonotype was observed at least ten times. The V call is TRBV4-2, the J call TRBJ1-1; the D is unclear. V lost 1 base and J lost 1, with 16 bases in between. The germline gives CDR1 LGHNA, CDR2 YNFKEQ. This CDR3 is built from 17 residues. CDR3 in DNA: TGTGCCAGCAGCCAAGTAGGGAAGTCGGCAGGGAACACTGAAGCTTTCTTT. It yields the protein CASSQVGKSAGNTEAFF.

This clonotype appeared a few times. With a much larger clone just one base away, this may be a read error. This chain connects TRBV5-6 to TRBJ1-1, with a possible D match to TRBD1 (5 bases). Per the germline V gene, CDR1 is SGHDT and CDR2 is YYEEEE. CDR3 length: 13 amino acids. The V end lost 4 bases, the J end lost 4 bases, and 11 bases lay between the germline ends. This chain's CDR3 is CASSPRVATEAFF. The DNA for the CDR3 is TGTGCCAGCAGCCCCAGGGTTGCCACTGAAGCTTTCTTT.

This clonotype was counted at least ten times. The chain couples TRBV20-1 to TRBJ1-5, with TRBD1 matching 7 bases. The CDR3 consists of 15 residues. Germline CDR1 DFQATT, CDR2 SNEGSKA (reference sequence). Germline trimming cut 5 bases from V and 2 bases from J; bases unmatched to any gene: 9. DNA of the CDR3: TGCAGTGCTGTACAGGGGCCGGTGGGCAATCAGCCCCAGCATTTT. This gives the protein CSAVQGPVGNQPQHF.

Ten or more counts support this clonotype. The V call is TRBV9, the J call TRBJ1-6, with D possibly TRBD1 on 5 matching bases. Germline-derived CDR1 and CDR2 are SGDLS and YYNGEE. This CDR3 is built from 15 residues. Trimming took off 0 bases at V and 8 bases at J, with 12 bases between the two ends. The DNA for the CDR3 is TGTGCCAGCAGCGTAGAGGGGTTTTGGGATTCACCCCTCCACTTT. Encoded protein: CASSVEGFWDSPLHF.

This clonotype was counted at least ten times. This sequence joins TRBV7-2 and TRBJ1-2, with 9 nucleotides matching TRBD1. Germline V gene sequence: CDR1 SGHTA, CDR2 FQGNSA. The J segment lost 6 bases and the V segment lost 5 bases, leaving 4 bases of the junction unmatched. This CDR3 contains 13 residues. CDR3 nucleotide sequence: TGTGCCAGCAGCCTGGGGACAGGGAATGGCTACACCTTC. It codes for CASSLGTGNGYTF. Drawing the rest from reference TRBV7-2 and TRBJ1-2, the complete variable domain is GAGVSQSPSNKVTEKGKDVELRCDPISGHTALYWYRQSLGQGLEFLIYFQGNSAPDKSGLPSDRFSAERTGGSVSTLTIQRTQQEDSAVYLCASSLGTGNGYTFGSGTRLTVV.

V is TRBV30 and J is TRBJ2-3; D is unclear. CDR3 size: 13 residues. V was pared by 5 bases and J by 2 bases, with 11 bases between. CDR1 is GTSNPN and CDR2 is SVGIG in the germline V gene (reference sequence). The CDR3 is CAWSLRHTDTQYF. CDR3 nucleotide sequence: TGTGCCTGGTCCCTCAGACACACAGATACGCAGTATTTT.

This clonotype was picked up many times. The J gene is TRBJ2-5, the V gene TRBV20-1, with D possibly being TRBD1 or TRBD2 (5 bases each). With 6 bases removed from V and 4 bases from J, the gap between germline ends came to 15 bases. The length of the CDR3 is 13 residues. Germline V CDR1 and CDR2: DFQATT, SNEGSKA (reference sequence). For the CDR3, the DNA is TGCAGTGCCCCCGCTCGGGGCAGAGAGACCCAGTACTTC. It is translated as CSAPARGRETQYF.

About this clonotype: With a much larger clone just one base away, this may be a read error. The chain has TRBV28 and TRBJ2-3; 9 nucleotides match TRBD1. The CDR3 totals 18 residues. CDR1 is MDHEN, CDR2 SYDVKM, per germline. V was pared by 2 bases and J by 7 bases, with 16 bases of the junction left unmatched. CDR3 residues: CASSLRTYSGQGTHTQYF. The CDR3 DNA reads TGTGCCAGCAGTTTAAGGACTTACTCGGGACAGGGTACACATACGCAGTATTTT.

At least ten counts were recorded for this clonotype. The J gene is TRBJ1-5, the V gene TRBV5-6; weak D call: TRBD1 (5 bases). V was pared by 0 bases and J by 7 bases, with 23 bases between. Per germline, CDR1 SGHDT and CDR2 YYEEEE. The CDR3 spans 18 residues. CDR3 protein: CASSLGAWGTGVGQPQHF. The DNA of the CDR3 is TGTGCCAGCAGCTTGGGGGCTTGGGGGACGGGGGTCGGCCAGCCCCAGCATTTT.

A single count supports this clonotype. A read error is possible here, since a much larger clone lies one base away. The genes are TRBV14 and TRBJ1-1; unclear D gene. The V and J ends lost 4 bases and 7 bases respectively, with 13 bases between them. In germline, CDR1 is SGHDN, CDR2 FVKESK. The CDR3 spans 13 residues. The CDR3 region is CASSPVPRGEAFF. CDR3 coding DNA: TGTGCCAGCAGCCCCGTCCCCCGGGGTGAAGCTTTCTTT.

This clonotype was seen many times. The chain recombines TRBV28 with TRBJ2-7; TRBD1 matches 8 bases. CDR1 and CDR2 from the germline V gene are MDHEN and SYDVKM. The J segment lost 3 bases and the V segment lost 6 bases, leaving 4 bases of the junction unmatched. This CDR3 has 13 amino acids. For the CDR3, the DNA is TGTGCCAGCAGCGGACAGGGCGGCTACGAGCAGTACTTC. This sequence encodes CASSGQGGYEQYF.

This clonotype was seen many times. The junction departs from germline at one end; a sequencing error may be responsible. CDR3 sequence reads: CASSQVKLGNPEAFF. In DNA, the CDR3 is TGTGCCAGCAGCCAAGTGAAATTAGGGAACCCTGAAGCTTTCTTT. The V call is TRBV3-1, the J call TRBJ1-1, with D hard to call. Germline values: CDR1 LGHDT, CDR2 YNNKEL (reference sequence). This CDR3 region has 15 residues.

This clonotype appeared many times. This chain connects TRBV10-3 to TRBJ1-1; 7 nucleotides match TRBD1. CDR1 and CDR2 (germline): ENHRY, SYGVKD. The CDR3 consists of 14 residues. Unmatched junction bases numbered 9, after V lost 5 bases and J lost 6 bases. The CDR3 DNA is TGTGCCATCAGTAGACAGGGTTCTGTCCCTGAAGCTTTCTTT. It encodes CAISRQGSVPEAFF.

Concerning this clonotype itself: This may be a read error, as it is one base from a much larger clone. Without the conserved terminal phenylalanine or tryptophan, this CDR3 likely stems from a read error. V is TRBV20-1 and J is TRBJ2-1, with 8 bases matching TRBD2. The length of the CDR3 is 14 residues. The germline V gene encodes CDR1 DFQATT and CDR2 SNEGSKA (reference sequence). The V gene end was trimmed by 5 bases and the J gene end by 10 bases; junction bases not matched to a gene: 13. CDR3 loop: CSAPRAAGAREQFS. CDR3 bases: TGCAGTGCTCCAAGGGCAGCGGGGGCCCGGGAGCAGTTCTCC.

This clonotype was detected many times. The genes are TRBV18 and TRBJ1-2, with D perhaps TRBD1 (6 bases). This CDR3 spans 13 amino acids. The germline V and J ends were trimmed by 3 bases and 4 bases, with 9 bases remaining between them. Germline-derived CDR1 and CDR2 are KGHSH and LQKENI. As DNA, the CDR3 is TGTGCCAGCTCACCGGACAGATCCTATGGCTACACCTTC. Protein sequence: CASSPDRSYGYTF.

There are many counts of this clonotype. The chain links TRBV29-1 to TRBJ2-6; no clear D gene. Trimming pared 3 bases from V and 1 base from J, leaving 4 bases between. CDR3 length: 13 amino acids. Germline loops: CDR1 SQVTM, CDR2 ANQGSEA. The CDR3 reads CSVDLSGANVLTF. The CDR3 DNA reads as TGCAGCGTTGATCTTTCTGGGGCCAACGTCCTGACTTTC.

Ten or more counts support this clonotype. The chain is built from TRBV29-1 and TRBJ2-3; TRBD2 matches 13 bases. The ends lost 6 bases at V and 10 bases at J; junction bases unmatched: 7. The CDR3 is 13 amino acids. CDR1 and CDR2 (germline): SQVTM, ANQGSEA. The CDR3 loop is CSVGLAGDSPQYF. For the CDR3, the DNA is TGCAGCGTCGGACTAGCGGGAGATTCGCCGCAGTATTTT.

This clonotype was seen ten or more times. V is TRBV5-1 and J is TRBJ1-1; no clear D gene. The germline CDR1 and CDR2 sequences are SGHRS and YFSETQ. The CDR3 runs 12 residues. Trimming removed 4 bases at V and 8 bases at J, with 12 bases between. Here the CDR3 DNA reads TGCGCCAGCAGCGAAGCTCTGGGGGAAGCTTTCTTT. Its protein product is CASSEALGEAFF.

This clonotype was recorded many times. CDR3 sequence: CASSDHGRSTDTQYF. The CDR3 region has the DNA TGCGCCAGCAGTGACCACGGACGTAGCACAGATACGCAGTATTTT. The chain recombines TRBV10-1 with TRBJ2-3, with unresolved D. This CDR3 is built from 15 residues. V was clipped by 3 bases and J by 0 bases, with 10 bases between them. CDR1 and CDR2 (germline): WNHNN, SYGVQD (reference sequence).

This clonotype has more than one count but fewer than ten. The CDR3, as DNA: TGTGCCAGCAGTTTATCGTACACTAATTACGAGCAGTACTTC. This sequence encodes CASSLSYTNYEQYF. The chain links TRBV27 to TRBJ2-7; unclear D gene. The CDR3 totals 14 residues. The germline V gene encodes CDR1 MNHEY and CDR2 SMNVEV (reference sequence). Trimming removed 0 bases at V and 4 bases at J, with 10 bases between.

This clonotype was observed many times. The V gene is TRBV7-9, the J gene TRBJ1-2, with 7 bases identical to TRBD1. This CDR3 is built from 16 residues. Germline V gene lookup returns CDR1 SEHNR and CDR2 FQNEAQ (reference sequence). V shed 1 base and J 2 bases; nucleotides not matched to a gene: 7. The chain's CDR3 is CASSLGTGDLNYGYTF. The CDR3 coding sequence is TGTGCCAGCAGCTTAGGTACAGGGGATTTGAACTATGGCTACACCTTC.

This clonotype has a count of ten or more. This chain links TRBV5-1 with TRBJ1-2; TRBD1 aligns across 8 bases. Unmatched junction bases numbered 3, after V lost 4 bases and J lost 4 bases. This CDR3 comprises 13 residues. From germline, CDR1 is SGHRS and CDR2 YFSETQ. The CDR3 coding sequence is TGCGCCAGCAGCGCCGGGACAGGCTATGGCTACACCTTC. It yields the protein CASSAGTGYGYTF.

This clonotype was seen at least ten times. The chain uses TRBV20-1 and TRBJ2-2; D perhaps matches TRBD1 (6 bases). Deletions cut 6 bases from V and 3 bases from J, with 11 bases between. The V gene's germline CDR1 is DFQATT and CDR2 SNEGSKA (reference sequence). This CDR3 is built from 13 residues. CDR3 sequence (DNA): TGCAGTGCGTGGGACACTTACACCGGGGAGCTGTTTTTT. Protein product: CSAWDTYTGELFF.